The 26 T cell receptor beta chains below were found in one sample sequenced in a study of cytomegalovirus exposure and HLA in healthy donors. Vbeta (60) and Jbeta (13) primers were used in the PCR. Some clones are missing from TCRdb's copy, which holds only in-frame ones; the method was immunoSEQ multiplex PCR. The data contain 150,000 to 200,000 clones, roughly 76% of them singletons. The sequenced sample consisted of PBMCs. The receptors here all came from a man aged 35 to 55 in good health and CMV-seropositive.

The rearrangement uses TRBV28 and TRBJ2-7, with 8 bases identical to TRBD1. CDR3 length equals 16 residues. V was clipped by 4 bases and J by 6 bases; unmatched bases: 14. Germline V gives CDR1 MDHEN, CDR2 SYDVKM. The CDR3: CASSSPDRELVPEQYF. The DNA of the CDR3 is TGTGCCAGCAGTTCTCCGGACAGGGAGTTGGTACCCGAGCAGTACTTC.

Of note for this clone: The sample contains more than one DNA sequence encoding this CDR3. The rearrangement links TRBV9 to TRBJ2-1, with TRBD1 matching 7 bases. The trim removed 2 bases at V and 4 bases at J, leaving 3 bases unmatched. This CDR3 comprises 14 residues. In germline, CDR1 is SGDLS, CDR2 YYNGEE. CDR3 DNA: TGTGCCAGCAGCGTCGACAGGGTATACAATGAGCAGTTCTTC. Protein: CASSVDRVYNEQFF.

The chain has TRBV20-1 and TRBJ2-7, with 11 bases lining up with TRBD2. The CDR3 extends over 11 amino acids. Germline loops: CDR1 DFQATT, CDR2 SNEGSKA (reference sequence). The V and J ends lost 5 bases and 7 bases, in that order; junction bases with no gene match: 1. The CDR3 region has the DNA TGCAGTGCTGCTAGCGGGGGGGAGCAGTACTTC. Translation gives CSAASGGEQYF.

The chain is built from TRBV6-6 and TRBJ1-2; TRBD1 agrees at 10 bases. The V gene end was trimmed by 6 bases and the J gene end by 8 bases; junction bases not matched to a gene: 3. The germline V gene has CDR1 MNHNY and CDR2 SVGAGI (reference sequence). The length of the CDR3 is 12 residues. Here the CDR3 DNA reads TGTGCCAGCAGGAGGGACAGGGGCGGCTACACCTTC. Translation gives CASRRDRGGYTF.

This sequence joins TRBV27 and TRBJ2-2, with TRBD2 as a possible D gene (6 bases). The germline V and J ends were trimmed by 1 base and 4 bases, with 10 bases remaining between them. The CDR3 runs 15 residues. Germline V gene sequence: CDR1 MNHEY, CDR2 SMNVEV (reference sequence). The CDR3 loop is CASSLLGGVTGELFF. In DNA, the CDR3 is TGTGCCAGCAGTTTATTAGGAGGGGTCACCGGGGAGCTGTTTTTT.

This clone was detected only once. The rearrangement uses TRBV2 and TRBJ1-2; D is unresolved. V shed 3 bases and J shed 1 base, with 9 bases lying between them. This CDR3 region has 14 residues. Germline loops: CDR1 SNHLY, CDR2 FYNNEI. DNA for the CDR3: TGTGCCAGCAGTGAGGCTGGGCTTAACTATGGCTACACCTTC. Protein product: CASSEAGLNYGYTF.

The chain has TRBV28 and TRBJ1-5, with D tentatively TRBD1 (6 bases). Germline CDR1 reads MDHEN; CDR2 reads SYDVKM. CDR3 length: 16 amino acids. V lost 7 bases to trimming and J lost 2 bases, with 18 bases between them. The CDR3 region is CASTKTGPGGNQPQHF. The CDR3 DNA is TGTGCCAGCACCAAGACAGGTCCCGGGGGCAATCAGCCCCAGCATTTT.

The chain uses TRBV6-5 and TRBJ2-7; tentatively, D is TRBD2 (5 bases). The CDR3 has 15 residues. The germline CDR1 and CDR2 sequences are MNHEY and SVGAGI. Trimming took 2 bases from V and 7 from J, leaving 18 bases between them. CDR3 sequence: CASSYGGLHLAEQYF. DNA of the CDR3: TGTGCCAGCAGTTACGGCGGACTTCACCTGGCTGAGCAGTACTTC.

This rearrangement joins TRBV28 to TRBJ1-2; perhaps TRBD1 as D (6 bases). The V end lost 4 bases, the J end lost 3 bases, and 9 bases lay between the germline ends. The CDR3 extends over 13 amino acids. In germline, CDR1 is MDHEN, CDR2 SYDVKM. Here the CDR3 reads CASSWSGDYGYTF. CDR3 DNA: TGTGCCAGCAGTTGGTCAGGGGACTATGGCTACACCTTC.

This chain joins TRBV7-2 and TRBJ1-2; tentatively, D is TRBD1 (5 bases). This CDR3 contains 14 residues. Trimming shortened V by 2 bases and J by 2 bases, and 9 bases separated the two germline ends. Per germline, CDR1 SGHTA and CDR2 FQGNSA. The CDR3 is CASSLQAGNYGYTF. CDR3 nucleotide sequence: TGTGCCAGCAGCTTACAAGCAGGGAACTATGGCTACACCTTC.

The chain employs TRBV7-9 and TRBJ1-2; D possibly corresponds to TRBD1 (6 bases). This CDR3 region has 14 residues. Germline V gives CDR1 SEHNR, CDR2 FQNEAQ (reference sequence). Trimming left V 1 base short and J 8 bases short, with 14 bases between. The CDR3 reads CASSLGRGMEGYTF. CDR3 nucleotide sequence: TGTGCCAGCAGCTTAGGAAGGGGGATGGAGGGCTACACCTTC.

This chain connects TRBV5-1 to TRBJ2-3; no clear D gene. This CDR3 has 14 amino acids. Germline CDR1 and CDR2: SGHRS and YFSETQ. The V end was cut by 4 bases, the J end by 0 bases, with 9 bases between. The CDR3 region has the DNA TGCGCCAGCAGCCCGACAATTAGCACAGATACGCAGTATTTT. Translation: CASSPTISTDTQYF.

The count of this clone is one. CDR3 coding DNA: TGTGCCTGGAGTGTAGCCGAGAACACTGAAGCTTTCTTT. Its translation is CAWSVAENTEAFF. J is TRBJ1-1 and V is TRBV30; D is undetermined. The germline V and J ends were trimmed by 0 bases and 1 base, with 6 bases remaining between them. Germline V lookup: CDR1 GTSNPN, CDR2 SVGIG (reference sequence). The CDR3 has 13 amino acids.

The rearrangement uses TRBV5-4 and TRBJ1-2, with D maybe TRBD1 (6 bases). The V end lost 4 bases, the J end lost 0 bases, and 7 bases lay between the germline ends. CDR1 and CDR2 from the germline V gene are SGHNT and YYREEE (reference sequence). This CDR3 region has 13 residues. CDR3 in DNA: TGTGCCAGCAGCCGGGACACTAACTATGGCTACACCTTC. Encoded protein: CASSRDTNYGYTF.

The chain links TRBV9 to TRBJ2-7; 8 bases fit TRBD1. The trim removed 4 bases at V and 3 bases at J, leaving 15 bases unmatched. The CDR3 runs 17 residues. Per the germline V gene, CDR1 is SGDLS and CDR2 is YYNGEE. The CDR3: CASSPLEIWTGFYEQYF. In DNA, the CDR3 is TGTGCCAGCAGCCCCCTAGAGATCTGGACAGGGTTCTACGAGCAGTACTTC.

The chain recombines TRBV6-6 with TRBJ1-1, with 8 bases matching TRBD1. Germline loops: CDR1 MNHNY, CDR2 SVGAGI (reference sequence). CDR3 size: 14 residues. With V trimmed by 3 bases and J by 4 bases, 4 bases remained unmatched. CDR3 region: CASSYPDRATEAFF. CDR3 DNA: TGTGCCAGCAGTTATCCGGACAGGGCCACTGAAGCTTTCTTT.

This chain connects TRBV6-6 to TRBJ1-1; D possibly corresponds to TRBD1 (6 bases). Between the trimmed V and J ends, which lost 8 bases and 3 bases, there was a span of 22 bases. Germline loops: CDR1 MNHNY, CDR2 SVGAGI (reference sequence). This CDR3 has 16 residues. The CDR3 sequence: CASPKGHPVRDTEAFF. The CDR3 DNA reads TGTGCCAGCCCGAAGGGACACCCGGTTAGGGACACTGAAGCTTTCTTT.

The rearrangement uses TRBV19 and TRBJ2-7; possibly TRBD2 for D (5 bases). The CDR3 covers 15 residues. Between the trimmed V and J ends, which lost 7 bases and 0 bases, there was a span of 16 bases. Germline CDR1 LNHDA, CDR2 SQIVND (reference sequence). The CDR3 sequence: CASKLRETPSYEQYF. CDR3 bases: TGTGCCAGTAAATTGAGGGAGACCCCCTCCTACGAGCAGTACTTC.

The V and J genes are TRBV2 and TRBJ1-4; tentative D call: TRBD1 (6 bases). V was clipped by 5 bases and J by 0 bases, with 10 bases between them. The CDR3 extends over 15 amino acids. The V gene's germline CDR1 is SNHLY and CDR2 FYNNEI. For the CDR3, the DNA is TGTGCCAGCAGTCGGACAGTCGCAACTAATGAAAAACTGTTTTTT. Its translation: CASSRTVATNEKLFF.

J is TRBJ2-5 and V is TRBV25-1; 7 nucleotides match TRBD1. Gene TRBJ2-7 matches the end of the DNA better, so the J call may be wrong. The germline CDR1 and CDR2 sequences are MGHDK and SYGVNS. The length of the CDR3 is 14 residues. The CDR3 is CASSGGTDTYEQYF. As DNA, the CDR3 is TGTGCCAGCAGTGGGGGGACAGATACCTACGAGCAGTACTTC.

The chain carries TRBV6-1 and TRBJ2-4, with 12 bases lining up with TRBD2. V lost 1 base to trimming and J lost 9 bases; unmatched junction nucleotides: 1. CDR3 length: 14 amino acids. CDR1 and CDR2 (germline): MNHNS, SASEGT. In DNA form, the CDR3 reads TGTGCCAGCAGTGAAGGACTAGCGGGGGCCATTCAGTACTTC. This encodes CASSEGLAGAIQYF.

This chain uses TRBV9 with TRBJ1-2; D might be TRBD1 (5 bases). The CDR3 is made up of 13 amino acids. V shed 4 bases and J shed 4 bases, with 11 bases lying between them. Germline CDR1 reads SGDLS; CDR2 reads YYNGEE. The chain's CDR3 is CASSPTDLYGYTF. Here the CDR3 DNA reads TGTGCCAGCAGCCCGACAGACCTCTATGGCTACACCTTC. Combining the CDR3 with reference TRBV9 and TRBJ1-2 gives the whole variable domain DSGVTQTPKHLITATGQRVTLRCSPRSGDLSVYWYQQSLDQGLQFLIQYYNGEERAKGNILERFSAQQFPDLHSELNLSSLELGDSALYFCASSPTDLYGYTFGSGTRLTVV.

This rearrangement joins TRBV7-2 to TRBJ2-2, with a tentative D call TRBD1 (6 bases). V was clipped by 5 bases and J by 0 bases, with 10 bases between them. CDR3 size: 15 residues. Germline V CDR1 and CDR2: SGHTA, FQGNSA. Here the CDR3 DNA reads TGTGCCAGCAGCGCAGACAGGACGAACACCGGGGAGCTGTTTTTT. Translated: CASSADRTNTGELFF.

The chain carries TRBV14 and TRBJ2-7; 8 bases fit TRBD1. Germline CDR1 SGHDN, CDR2 FVKESK. The junction had 8 bases not matched to a gene; V was cut back by 1 base and J by 6 bases. This CDR3 has 15 residues. This CDR3 is CASSQAGGRYGEQYF. The CDR3 nucleotides are TGTGCCAGCAGCCAAGCAGGGGGCAGATACGGCGAGCAGTACTTC.

J is TRBJ2-3 and V is TRBV5-1; TRBD1 is a possible D gene (5 bases). CDR3 size: 16 residues. Germline CDR1 SGHRS, CDR2 YFSETQ. V shed 0 bases and J shed 0 bases, with 11 bases lying between them. The CDR3 loop is CASSLDRGSSTDTQYF. DNA for the CDR3: TGCGCCAGCAGCTTGGATAGGGGATCTAGCACAGATACGCAGTATTTT.

The J gene is TRBJ2-7, the V gene TRBV6-5; 9 bases agree with TRBD1. The CDR3 loop spans 15 amino acids. The ends lost 6 bases at V and 6 bases at J; junction bases unmatched: 12. Germline values: CDR1 MNHEY, CDR2 SVGAGI. The CDR3 spells CASRLDRDRASEQYF. The CDR3 bases are TGTGCCAGCAGACTCGACCGGGACAGGGCTTCCGAGCAGTACTTC.